The present entry profiles one T cell receptor beta chain with its context. This sample was taken from a study of blood T cell repertoires in COVID-19. Across the study: Acute-phase and convalescent COVID-19 samples originated in the United States, Italy and Spain. T cells, B-cell-depleted T cells, or PBMCs provided the cDNA or gDNA that served as material.

Source study methods: Amplification from reference gene primers served as the basis for estimated nucleated cell counts. Using immunoSEQ multiplex PCR, the repertoire was profiled, and TCRdb retains in-frame clones only, with some absent. For V, J and clone size, that table is used; D and trimming come from the DNA. Of some 96,000 clones in the sample, about 90% were seen once. V was pared by 9 bases and J by 1 base, with 12 bases between. Germline CDR1 SEHNR, CDR2 FQNEAQ (reference sequence). This CDR3 is 13 amino acids long. The TCR originated in a human donor in a cohort sampled during active COVID-19. The rearrangement uses TRBV7-9 and TRBJ1-1; D remains ambiguous. The sample comprised peripheral blood. CDR3: CASRGPWNTEAFF. The CDR3 DNA is TGTGCCAGTCGAGGGCCTTGGAACACTGAAGCTTTCTTT.